This paragraph covers one T cell receptor beta chain sequence. The sample belongs to a study of blood T cell repertoires in COVID-19. This CDR3 comprises 14 residues. The V and J ends lost 4 bases and 0 bases respectively, with 10 bases between them. The germline V gene encodes CDR1 SGHDT and CDR2 YYEEEE. How the authors handled the data: Reference gene primer amplification gave nucleated cell count estimates. Only in-frame clones appear in the TCRdb table, and some are missing; sequencing was by immunoSEQ multiplex PCR. V, J and clone size reflect that table, while D and trimming were determined from the DNA. The sample carries hundreds of thousands of clones, roughly 83% recorded once.

The sample was peripheral blood. This chain links TRBV5-6 with TRBJ1-2; tentative D call: TRBD1 (6 bases). The source of this sequence is a man between 35 and 55 years old with acute or convalescent COVID-19. CDR3 coding DNA: TGTGCCAGCAGCCGGGGGGGCCCTAACTATGGCTACACCTTC. Encoded protein: CASSRGGPNYGYTF.